This TCR beta chain appears in the sequencing data of a study of Graves' ophthalmopathy and Graves' hyperthyroidism. The length of the CDR3 is 15 residues. Germline loops: CDR1 DFQATT, CDR2 SNEGSKA (reference sequence). RNA transcripts were the source from which TCR beta CDR3 regions were amplified. Second-round multiplex PCR followed a first-round RT-PCR using HTBI primers. TCRdb called the multiplex PCR reads again in MiXCR, with one record for every CDR3 protein. The sample lists more than 300,000 distinct CDR3 sequences; about 17% were seen once. A note on this clonotype: The junction does not match germline at one end; this may be a read error.

V and J are TRBV20-1 and TRBJ1-5; TRBD1 aligns across 8 bases. The TCR was taken from an adult woman with stable Graves' hyperthyroidism. The specimen sequenced was peripheral blood. The CDR3 coding sequence is TGCAGTGCTAGACAGGGGGCTGGAAGCAATCGGCCCCAGCATTTT. It specifies CSARQGAGSNRPQHF.